This TCR beta chain was recorded in a study of shared T cell receptors in the human thymus. Using immunoSEQ multiplex PCR, the repertoire was profiled, and TCRdb retains in-frame clones only, with some absent. Of hundreds of thousands of clones in the sample, around 87% were seen once. The germline gives CDR1 MNHEY, CDR2 SVGAGI. Trimming shortened V by 0 bases and J by 3 bases, and 11 bases separated the two germline ends. The CDR3 covers 16 residues. Separately, the same data were catalogued under a study of human thymus T cells. That report adds: Samples came from healthy Finnish infants during open corrective cardiac surgery. Gene usage for V and J segments appeared biased in thymic and blood repertoires. Thymic repertoires overlap heavily among unrelated individuals, related research has reported.

The sample taken for sequencing was thymocytes. This clonotype originated in a boy less than two years old with a congenital heart defect. V usage is TRBV6-5 and J usage is TRBJ1-4; no firm D call. The CDR3 sequence: CASSYSGRRSNEKLFF. CDR3 DNA: TGTGCCAGCAGTTACTCTGGGAGGAGATCTAATGAAAAACTGTTTTTT.